This passage covers 27 T cell receptor beta chains from one sample sequenced in a study of blood T cells in healthy people across ages (dated by TCRdb to the mid-2010s). Library construction relied on 5' RACE. Data came from an Illumina HiSeq 2500. A second PCR of roughly 7 to 11 cycles was performed with a sample-barcoded 5' primer and a J-beta primer mix. The public reads were run again by TCRdb, first through fastp at Q25 and then through MiXCR, and only productive beta chains were kept. Identical CDR3 protein sequences are pooled into one entry, listed with their most common genes and DNA. This sample gives about 1.4 million distinct CDR3 sequences in total; roughly 64% of them show up just once. The top ten hold 6.5% to 8.5% of the sample. Sequenced: blood. All receptors derive from a man younger than 30 in good health.

The rearrangement links TRBV12-3 or TRBV12-4 to TRBJ2-7, with TRBD1 matching 9 bases. CDR3 length equals 14 residues. The J segment lost 5 bases and the V segment lost 6 bases, leaving 8 bases of the junction unmatched. CDR3 amino acids: CASRRLGTGNEQYF. DNA for the CDR3: TGTGCCAGCAGACGCCTCGGGACAGGGAACGAGCAGTACTTC.

This clonotype was detected a few times. The CDR3 coding sequence is TGTGCCAGCAGCAAAGGAGGGGATACTGAAGCTTTCTTT. Translating it yields CASSKGGDTEAFF. This chain uses TRBV3-1 with TRBJ1-1; tentatively, D is TRBD1 (5 bases). This CDR3 has 13 residues. The germline V gene has CDR1 LGHDT and CDR2 YNNKEL (reference sequence). V lost 5 bases and J lost 5, with 12 bases in between.

The CDR3 region has the DNA TGCAGTGCTAGAGATGTGTTCCGGTCTTACGAGCAGTACTTC. Translating gives CSARDVFRSYEQYF. This chain connects TRBV20-1 to TRBJ2-7, with unresolved D. With 0 bases removed from V and 4 bases from J, the gap between germline ends came to 13 bases. The CDR3 is 14 amino acids. Germline-derived CDR1 and CDR2 are DFQATT and SNEGSKA (reference sequence).

On this clonotype: Relative to the germline gene, one junction end is altered; a read error may explain this. The chain joins TRBV12-3 or TRBV12-4 to TRBJ1-2; no firm D call. There are 16 residues in the CDR3. The CDR3 loop reads CASSSLEGSNLYGYAF. The CDR3 coding sequence is TGTGCCAGCAGTTCGTTGGAGGGCAGCAATCTCTATGGCTACGCCTTC.

The chain's CDR3 is CSALPSGSIETQYF. The CDR3 region has the DNA TGCAGTGCTTTGCCTAGCGGGTCCATCGAGACCCAGTACTTC. The chain couples TRBV20-1 to TRBJ2-7; 8 nucleotides line up with TRBD2. Judging by the DNA end, TRBJ2-5 fits better; the J call may be wrong. The CDR3 runs 14 residues. Per germline, CDR1 DFQATT and CDR2 SNEGSKA (reference sequence).

The chain carries TRBV2 and TRBJ2-2; TRBD2 is a possible D gene (7 bases). The V end lost 5 bases, the J end lost 6 bases, and 22 bases lay between the germline ends. The CDR3 length is 17 residues. Germline loops: CDR1 SNHLY, CDR2 FYNNEI. CDR3 in DNA: TGTGCCAGCAGTCCTCAGGTGGGCCCGGGGGGCGCCGGGGAGCTGTTTTTT. Its protein is CASSPQVGPGGAGELFF.

Here the CDR3 DNA reads TGTGCCAGCAGTTATGGGGACGATGAGCAGTTCTTC. Amino acid sequence: CASSYGDDEQFF. V and J are TRBV6-2 or TRBV6-3 and TRBJ2-1; D tentatively reads TRBD1 or TRBD2 (5 bases each). The CDR3 loop spans 12 amino acids. The V and J ends lost 3 bases and 8 bases respectively, with 8 bases between them. CDR1 and CDR2 from the germline V gene are MNHEY and SVGEGT.

With respect to this clonotype: One junction end does not reproduce the germline sequence, and a read error may be involved. The gene calls are TRBV11-2 and TRBJ2-1; 10 nucleotides align to TRBD2. The CDR3 has 16 residues. CDR1 and CDR2 from the germline V gene are SGHAT and FQNNGV. The CDR3 DNA is TGCGCCAGCAGCTTAGCAGGACTAGCGGAGTACAATGAGCAGTTCTTC. This sequence encodes CASSLAGLAEYNEQFF.

The genes are TRBV6-6 and TRBJ1-6, with a weak D call TRBD1 (5 bases). Trimming cost V 0 bases and J 10 bases, with 7 bases left between them. Germline CDR1 MNHNY, CDR2 SVGAGI (reference sequence). The CDR3 covers 13 residues. CDR3 DNA sequence: TGTGCCAGCAGTTACTCGACAGAGTCACCCCTCCACTTT. This codes for CASSYSTESPLHF.

As DNA, the CDR3 is TGTGTCTCGCCGGCCCTAGCGGGGGGAGGGTCCTACAATGAGCAGTTCTTC. The encoded protein is CVSPALAGGGSYNEQFF. The V call is TRBV2, the J call TRBJ2-1, with 11 bases that match TRBD2. The CDR3 is made up of 17 amino acids. Per the germline V gene, CDR1 is SNHLY and CDR2 is FYNNEI.

CDR3: CASALGGGYNEQYF. DNA for the CDR3: TGCGCCAGCGCCCTAGGGGGGGGTTACAATGAGCAGTACTTC. This chain connects TRBV5-1 to TRBJ2-5, with a weak D call TRBD2 (7 bases). Trimming removed 7 bases at V and 11 bases at J, with 24 bases between. CDR3 length: 14 residues. CDR1 is SGHRS, CDR2 YFSETQ, per germline.

This clonotype was observed a few times. V and J are TRBV4-2 and TRBJ1-2; D is perhaps TRBD1 (6 bases). CDR3 length: 14 residues. Germline V lookup: CDR1 LGHNA, CDR2 YNFKEQ. Trimming cost V 0 bases and J 8 bases, with 13 bases left between them. The CDR3: CASSQDRARGGYTF. Written as DNA, the CDR3 is TGTGCCAGCAGCCAAGATCGAGCCAGGGGAGGCTACACCTTC.

The chain links TRBV6-1 to TRBJ2-7, with TRBD2 identical over 10 bases. The CDR3 consists of 12 residues. Trimming took 8 bases from V and 3 from J; bases not matched to a gene: 1. The germline CDR1 and CDR2 sequences are MNHNS and SASEGT. The CDR3 loop reads CASRTSGYEQYF. The DNA for the CDR3 is TGTGCCAGCCGGACTAGCGGCTACGAGCAGTACTTC.

CDR3 nucleotides: TGTGCCAGCATCCGAGGGGGAGCGGGAGGATACTCCTACGAGCAGTACTTC. This gives the protein CASIRGGAGGYSYEQYF. The rearrangement joins TRBV6-1 to TRBJ2-7; TRBD2 aligns across 9 bases. The junction had 13 bases not matched to a gene; V was cut back by 7 bases and J by 0 bases. CDR3 length: 17 amino acids. Germline CDR1 MNHNS, CDR2 SASEGT.

This sequence joins TRBV4-2 and TRBJ2-7, with TRBD1 matching 10 bases. V lost 1 base and J lost 7; bases outside the gene matches: 10. Looked up from germline, CDR1 is LGHNA and CDR2 is YNFKEQ. This CDR3 spans 16 amino acids. The CDR3 loop is CASSQVGGQGLGEQYF. The CDR3 nucleotides read TGTGCCAGCAGCCAAGTGGGGGGACAGGGGTTGGGTGAGCAGTACTTC.

This rearrangement joins TRBV10-3 to TRBJ1-5; D uncertain. Germline V gene data show CDR1 as ENHRY and CDR2 as SYGVKD. V shed 4 bases and J shed 0 bases, with 1 base lying between them. The CDR3 covers 12 residues. The chain's CDR3 is CAISVSNQPQHF. The CDR3 region has the DNA TGTGCCATCAGTGTTAGCAATCAGCCCCAGCATTTT.

J is TRBJ2-1 and V is TRBV7-6, with TRBD2 matching over 7 bases. V shed 5 bases, J shed 2 bases, and the junction held 12 bases outside the gene matches. The CDR3 has 17 residues. Germline CDR1 is SGHVS and CDR2 is FNYEAQ. The CDR3 DNA follows: TGTGCCAGCAGCGCTCCGCGCCGGGGGGTCCCCTACAATGAGCAGTTCTTC. It translates to CASSAPRRGVPYNEQFF.

This clonotype turned up a few times. CDR3: CASSVATGAAPEAFF. DNA for the CDR3: TGTGCCAGCAGCGTAGCTACCGGGGCAGCCCCTGAAGCTTTCTTT. The rearrangement uses TRBV9 and TRBJ1-1, with a weak D call TRBD1 (5 bases). This CDR3 region has 15 residues. Trimming removed 0 bases from V and 6 bases from J, with 15 bases in between. CDR1 is SGDLS and CDR2 is YYNGEE in the germline V gene.

V gene TRBV10-2 combines with J gene TRBJ1-1, with 8 bases lining up with TRBD1. The CDR3 contains 16 residues. The ends lost 3 bases at V and 4 bases at J; junction bases unmatched: 10. Looked up from germline, CDR1 is WSHSY and CDR2 is SAAADI. The CDR3 loop is CASSDRTGFGFTEAFF. The CDR3 bases are TGCGCCAGCAGTGATCGGACAGGGTTTGGATTCACTGAAGCTTTCTTT.

The rearrangement uses TRBV4-2 and TRBJ2-5; TRBD2 matches at 11 bases. Germline CDR1 and CDR2: LGHNA and YNFKEQ. CDR3 length equals 17 residues. The V and J ends lost 1 base and 2 bases, in that order; junction bases with no gene match: 6. Here the CDR3 DNA reads TGTGCCAGCAGCCAAGTAGGATCTAGCGGGGGGCAAGAGACCCAGTACTTC. Encoded protein: CASSQVGSSGGQETQYF.

This chain joins TRBV28 and TRBJ2-3; TRBD2 might be the D (6 bases). Germline-derived CDR1 and CDR2 are MDHEN and SYDVKM. CDR3 length: 16 amino acids. V was shortened by 3 bases and J by 2 bases, with 15 bases between the two germline ends. The CDR3 sequence: CASSLWGVGPTDTQYF. For the CDR3, the DNA is TGTGCCAGCAGTTTGTGGGGGGTGGGGCCCACAGATACGCAGTATTTT.

The CDR3 nucleotides are TGTGCCAGCAAAGGGGGAGGGGGCGCGTTTCGATATGGCTACACCTTC. Amino acid sequence: CASKGGGGAFRYGYTF. The chain recombines TRBV27 with TRBJ1-2; the match to TRBD1 covers 7 bases. Germline CDR1 and CDR2: MNHEY and SMNVEV (reference sequence). The CDR3 covers 16 residues. V lost 7 bases and J lost 5; bases outside the gene matches: 16.

A single count supports this clonotype. The V and J genes are TRBV27 and TRBJ2-6; D possibly matches TRBD1 or TRBD2 (5 bases each). The CDR3 runs to 16 residues. V dropped 6 bases and J dropped 0 bases, with 12 bases sitting between them. Germline V gene lookup returns CDR1 MNHEY and CDR2 SMNVEV (reference sequence). The chain's CDR3 is CASSRDLGSGANVLTF. The CDR3 DNA is TGTGCCAGCAGCCGGGACCTCGGCTCTGGGGCCAACGTCCTGACTTTC.

The rearrangement uses TRBV29-1 and TRBJ2-5, with 7 bases lining up with TRBD2. Judging by the DNA end, TRBJ2-7 fits better; the J call may be wrong. Looked up from germline, CDR1 is SQVTM and CDR2 is ANQGSEA. The CDR3 is made up of 10 amino acids. The CDR3 is CSREVPEQYF. The CDR3 coding sequence is TGCAGCCGGGAGGTTCCCGAGCAGTACTTC.

The V and J genes are TRBV4-1 and TRBJ1-6; a weak D match, TRBD1 (5 bases). This CDR3 contains 14 residues. Germline CDR1 reads MGHRA; CDR2 reads YSYEKL. The V and J ends lost 6 bases and 7 bases respectively, with 13 bases between them. Here the CDR3 reads CASSPQTENSPLHF. DNA of the CDR3: TGCGCCAGCAGTCCTCAGACAGAAAATTCACCCCTCCACTTT.

V is TRBV7-2 and J is TRBJ2-3; D possibly corresponds to TRBD2 (5 bases). The CDR3 is made up of 17 amino acids. Germline V gene data show CDR1 as SGHTA and CDR2 as FQGNSA. Between the trimmed V and J ends, which lost 2 bases and 3 bases, there was a span of 18 bases. CDR3 DNA: TGTGCCAGCAGCTTACGTCTGGCGGACTTAGCAACAGATACGCAGTATTTT. It translates to CASSLRLADLATDTQYF. Looking up the rest from reference TRBV7-2 and TRBJ2-3 gives the full variable domain: GAGVSQSPSNKVTEKGKDVELRCDPISGHTALYWYRQSLGQGLEFLIYFQGNSAPDKSGLPSDRFSAERTGGSVSTLTIQRTQQEDSAVYLCASSLRLADLATDTQYFGPGTRLTVL.

V usage is TRBV29-1 and J usage is TRBJ1-1, with D possibly matching TRBD1 (5 bases). V lost 4 bases and J 0 bases, leaving 15 bases between the germline ends. Germline lookup yields CDR1 SQVTM and CDR2 ANQGSEA. The CDR3 spans 15 residues. As DNA, the CDR3 is TGCAGCGTTGCGGGGCAGAACACCTTGAACACTGAAGCTTTCTTT. This translates into CSVAGQNTLNTEAFF.